This T cell receptor (beta chain) was captured in a study of CD8 T cells in ankylosing spondylitis. General study points: Blood of patients with ankylosing spondylitis appeared to be characterized by a TCR beta motif of eight highly homologous variants. In ankylosing spondylitis patients, matched synovial fluid reportedly showed significant enrichment of disease-linked clones.

Making the TCR beta libraries involved quantitative 5'-RACE with molecular barcodes. MiXCR, applied by TCRdb to the 5' RACE reads, yields one record per CDR3 protein. The sample has 500,000 to 550,000 distinct CDR3 sequences, approximately 12% seen once. This clonotype appeared a few times. The antigen remains unidentified. Input material: blood, either unsorted or a sorted T cell fraction (not recorded which). The origin of this receptor is a male donor with ankylosing spondylitis.

CDR3 sequence: CASSPGSPDLNQPQHF. The CDR3 DNA reads as TGTGCCAGCTCACCAGGTTCACCCGATCTCAATCAGCCCCAGCATTTT. The V gene is TRBV18, the J gene TRBJ1-5, with D unresolved. The CDR3 is made up of 16 amino acids. The V end lost 2 bases, the J end lost 3 bases, and 14 bases lay between the germline ends. CDR1 is KGHSH and CDR2 is LQKENI in the germline V gene.